The entry below describes one TCR beta chain. The junction departs from the called germline gene at one end, perhaps through a read error. Time point: patch test 2, 6 weeks after DPC sensitization. Stated treatment: therapeutic diphenylcyclopropenone sensitization with weekly scalp DPC. The authors extracted total RNA from unfractionated whole blood. In germline, CDR1 is MNHNS, CDR2 SASEGT. The CDR3 runs to 12 residues. This sample is part of a study of human T cells and chemical hapten exposure. MiXCR was run by TCRdb on the RACE reads, yielding one entry per CDR3 protein. Of 35,000 to 50,000 distinct CDR3 sequences in the sample, 9.5% to 10% were seen once.

The chain uses TRBV6-1 and TRBJ2-7; a possible D gene is TRBD2 (6 bases). The sequence came from a woman aged 25 to 39 with alopecia areata. Some clones in this sample may be carry-over from other donors' samples. Sequences were derived from whole blood, sampled in connection with sensitization to the hapten diphenylcyclopropenone (DPC). DNA of the CDR3: TGCGCCTGCCTCTGGGGGAGGTACGAGCAGTACTTC. Amino acids: CACLWGRYEQYF.